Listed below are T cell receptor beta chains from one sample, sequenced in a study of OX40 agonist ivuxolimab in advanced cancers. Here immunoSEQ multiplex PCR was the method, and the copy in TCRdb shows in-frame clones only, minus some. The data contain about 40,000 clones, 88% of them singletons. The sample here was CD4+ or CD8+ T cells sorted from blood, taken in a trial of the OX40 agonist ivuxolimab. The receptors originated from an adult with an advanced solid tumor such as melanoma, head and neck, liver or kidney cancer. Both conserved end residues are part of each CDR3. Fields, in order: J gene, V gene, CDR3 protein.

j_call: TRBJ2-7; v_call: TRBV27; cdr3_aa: CASSPQYGGSSYEQYF
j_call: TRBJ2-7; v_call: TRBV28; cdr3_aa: CASSLMGDYEQYF
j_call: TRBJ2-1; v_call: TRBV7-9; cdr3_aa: CASSLLEVRNEQFF
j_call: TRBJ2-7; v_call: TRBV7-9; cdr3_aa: CASSLVGQGAGEQYF
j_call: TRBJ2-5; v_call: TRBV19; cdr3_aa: CATPRVAPDPRETQYF
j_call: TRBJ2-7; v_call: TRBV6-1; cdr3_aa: CASKASGSDYEQYF
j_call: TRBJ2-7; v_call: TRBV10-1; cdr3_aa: CASSESGGSSYEQYF
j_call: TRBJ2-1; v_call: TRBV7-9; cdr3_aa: CASSTPFSYNEQFF
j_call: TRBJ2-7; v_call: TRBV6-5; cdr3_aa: CASGLRDRGHEQYF
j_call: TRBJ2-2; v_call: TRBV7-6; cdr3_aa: CASSPILEGEGTGELFF
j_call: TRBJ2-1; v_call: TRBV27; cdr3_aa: CASSLLDYNEQFF
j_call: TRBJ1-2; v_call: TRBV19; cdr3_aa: CASSIHGPGYTF
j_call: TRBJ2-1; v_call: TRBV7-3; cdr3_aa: CASSRTEGKLDRDSEQFF
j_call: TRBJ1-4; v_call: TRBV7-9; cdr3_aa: CASSFSGTETLVTNEKLFF
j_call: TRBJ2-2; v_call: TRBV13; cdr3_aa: CASSQNTGELFF
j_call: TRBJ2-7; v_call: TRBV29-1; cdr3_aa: CSVLSLTYEQYF